This T cell receptor (beta chain) comes out of a study of T cell repertoires in cytomegalovirus infection. With regard to this clonotype: Its target is not known.

Study findings and constraints: Cumulative frequency of public TCR beta families picked out carriers of CMV plus the relevant HLA. CMV-specific TCR beta clonotypes restricted by HLA-C dominated the ex vivo response.

MiXCR, run by TCRdb on the reads, gives a single entry per CDR3 protein. The sample has roughly 630,000 distinct CDR3 sequences; 24% are singletons. J was trimmed by 5 bases and V by 2 bases; bases with no gene match: 12. Per germline, CDR1 SGHNT and CDR2 YYREEE (reference sequence). This CDR3 spans 16 amino acids. The receptor was derived from a human donor in good health (CMV status not recorded). Some clones in this sample may be carry-over from other donors' samples. Sequencing input: CD8+ T cells from PBMCs. This chain connects TRBV5-4 to TRBJ1-1, with 7 bases identical to TRBD1. CDR3: CASSFYYRGSETEAFF. CDR3 DNA: TGTGCCAGCAGCTTTTATTACAGGGGAAGTGAAACTGAAGCTTTCTTT.